This T cell receptor beta chain derives from a study of identical twins. Study outcomes and limitations: Low generation probability was overrepresented in out-of-frame alpha sequences shared by twins.

This clonotype has a handful of counts. Its antigen is still unknown. TCRdb reprocessed the 5' RACE reads with MiXCR, giving one entry per CDR3 protein. The sample holds 1.5 million or so distinct CDR3 sequences, under 35% seen once. Germline V gene sequence: CDR1 LNHNV, CDR2 YYDKDF (reference sequence). The CDR3 is 13 residues long. V was pared by 1 base and J by 4 bases, with 0 bases of the junction left unmatched. This TCR derives from a newborn girl in good health. The sequenced sample consisted of cord blood. This chain links TRBV15 with TRBJ2-5; 7 nucleotides agree with TRBD2. The DNA for the CDR3 is TGTGCCACCAGCAGAGGGACTAGAGAGACCCAGTACTTC. This translates into CATSRGTRETQYF.